This is a list of T cell receptor beta chains from one sample in a study of PD-1 blockade in classical Hodgkin lymphoma. The table came from immunoSEQ multiplex PCR; TCRdb's copy has only in-frame clones and leaves some out. The profile shows roughly 150,000 clones, about 81% of them singletons. This specimen was peripheral blood mononuclear cells (PBMCs), taken before the second cycle of nivolumab. These receptors all stem from a human donor with classical Hodgkin lymphoma. Each CDR3 is given with its conserved first and last residue. A D gene is named only where the DNA matches it firmly. Rows give clone size only sometimes, using once, few, many, or a class for an expanded clone.

V,size,J,D,CDR3,DNA
TRBV18,-,TRBJ2-3,-,CASSAGHTDTQYF,TGTGCCAGCTCAGCCGGGCACACAGATACGCAGTATTTT
TRBV10-3,once,TRBJ2-7,TRBD1,CAISETQRTGGGEQYF,TGTGCCATCAGTGAGACCCAACGGACAGGTGGGGGCGAGCAGTACTTC
TRBV2,-,TRBJ1-2,-,CASYTGSGYTF,TGTGCCAGCTATACAGGAAGTGGCTACACCTTC
TRBV18,-,TRBJ2-3,-,CASSPPVVRSTDTQYF,TGTGCCAGCTCACCACCAGTAGTTCGGAGCACAGATACGCAGTATTTT
TRBV6-6,-,TRBJ2-2,-,CASRHDREGTGELFF,TGTGCCAGCAGACACGACAGGGAGGGGACCGGGGAGCTGTTTTTT
TRBV29-1,-,TRBJ2-5,TRBD2,CSAVGQRGETQYF,TGCAGCGCCGTGGGGCAGCGGGGAGAGACCCAGTACTTC
TRBV7-2,-,TRBJ1-6,TRBD1,CASSFAGTALNSPLHF,TGTGCCAGCAGCTTTGCCGGGACAGCCTTAAATTCACCCCTCCACTTT
TRBV11-1,-,TRBJ1-1,-,CASSLGRMGNTEAFF,TGTGCCAGCAGCTTAGGCCGCATGGGGAACACTGAAGCTTTCTTT
TRBV5-4,-,TRBJ2-5,TRBD2,CASRPGGLGETQYF,TGTGCCAGCAGACCGGGGGGGCTCGGAGAGACCCAGTACTTC
TRBV7-9,-,TRBJ2-2,-,CASSLGTANTGELFF,TGTGCCAGCAGCTTAGGGACGGCGAACACCGGGGAGCTGTTTTTT
TRBV9,-,TRBJ1-1,TRBD1,CASSDTGGTGLSEAFF,TGTGCCAGCAGCGACACGGGCGGGACAGGGTTGTCTGAAGCTTTCTTT
TRBV10-3,-,TRBJ1-1,-,CAIRDSTEAFF,TGTGCCATCAGAGACAGCACTGAAGCTTTCTTT
TRBV25-1,-,TRBJ2-6,-,CASSNTGTGANVLTF,TGTGCCAGCAGTAACACAGGGACCGGGGCCAACGTCCTGACTTTC
TRBV4-1,-,TRBJ1-1,-,CASSQVVIRPEAFF,TGCGCCAGCAGCCAAGTGGTGATAAGACCTGAAGCTTTCTTT
TRBV5-4,-,TRBJ2-1,TRBD2,CASSLGLAGGNEQFF,TGTGCCAGCAGCTTGGGACTAGCGGGGGGCAATGAGCAGTTCTTC
TRBV7-3,few,TRBJ1-2,TRBD1,CASSFGQDYGYTF,TGTGCCAGCAGCTTCGGACAGGACTATGGCTACACCTTC
TRBV2,many,TRBJ2-3,-,CASTQWRTQYF,TGTGCCAGCACCCAGTGGAGAACGCAGTATTTT
TRBV5-4,once,TRBJ2-3,-,CASSPAQTSTDTQYF,TGTGCCAGCAGCCCGGCACAAACTAGCACAGATACGCAGTATTTT
TRBV7-2,few,TRBJ1-5,-,CASSFTARGNQPQHF,TGTGCCAGCAGCTTTACCGCGCGGGGCAATCAGCCCCAGCATTTT
TRBV5-1,-,TRBJ2-7,-,CASQVGGASYEQYF,TGCGCCAGCCAAGTCGGAGGGGCCTCCTACGAGCAGTACTTC
TRBV9,-,TRBJ1-1,TRBD1,CASSSQGRPEAFF,TGTGCCAGCAGCTCACAGGGGAGGCCTGAAGCTTTCTTT
TRBV6-5,few,TRBJ2-7,TRBD1,CASSPNRGREQYF,TGTGCCAGCAGTCCCAACAGGGGGCGCGAGCAGTACTTC
TRBV12-5,few,TRBJ2-1,TRBD1,CASGMDRGLHYNEQFF,TGTGCTAGTGGTATGGACAGGGGGCTCCACTACAATGAGCAGTTCTTC
TRBV7-6,-,TRBJ1-6,TRBD1,CASSPTGTSPLHF,TGTGCCAGCAGCCCGACAGGGACCTCACCCCTCCACTTT
TRBV5-5,-,TRBJ2-7,-,CASSLAHLYEQYF,TGTGCCAGCAGCTTGGCTCACCTCTACGAGCAGTACTTC
TRBV6-5,-,TRBJ1-2,-,CASSYSGTANYGYTF,TGTGCCAGCAGTTACTCGGGTACAGCGAACTATGGCTACACCTTC
TRBV19,-,TRBJ2-7,-,CASSRRDKIHSYEQYF,TGTGCCAGTAGTCGAAGGGACAAAATACACTCCTACGAGCAGTACTTC
TRBV4-1,-,TRBJ2-6,-,CASSQEGRGGANVLTF,TGCGCCAGCAGCCAAGAGGGCAGGGGTGGGGCCAACGTCCTGACTTTC
TRBV5-1,-,TRBJ2-5,-,CASSLGQDYQETQYF,TGCGCCAGCAGCTTGGGACAGGACTACCAAGAGACCCAGTACTTC
TRBV7-2,few,TRBJ2-1,-,CASSLGDWPYNEQFF,TGTGCCAGCAGCTTAGGGGACTGGCCCTACAATGAGCAGTTCTTC
TRBV6-6,-,TRBJ1-1,TRBD1,CASSTTGDEAFF,TGTGCCAGCAGCACTACAGGGGATGAGGCTTTCTTT
TRBV7-9,-,TRBJ2-2,-,CASSPGVNTGELFF,TGTGCCAGCAGCCCAGGGGTGAACACCGGGGAGCTGTTTTTT
TRBV10-1,-,TRBJ1-1,-,CASIRGRQETLYQNTEAFF,TGCGCCAGCATCCGGGGTCGGCAGGAGACTTTATACCAGAACACTGAAGCTTTCTTT
TRBV9,-,TRBJ2-1,TRBD2,CASSLTSGGDEQFF,TGTGCCAGCAGCCTGACTAGCGGGGGCGATGAGCAGTTCTTC
TRBV19,-,TRBJ2-2,-,CASSPAGNTGELFF,TGTGCCAGTAGTCCAGCGGGGAACACCGGGGAGCTGTTTTTT
TRBV5-1,-,TRBJ1-6,-,CASSRDRNYNSPLHF,TGCGCCAGCAGCCGAGACAGAAACTATAATTCACCCCTCCACTTT
TRBV25-1,-,TRBJ1-1,TRBD1,CASTPGQMNTEAFF,TGTGCCAGCACGCCGGGACAGATGAACACTGAAGCTTTCTTT
TRBV7-9,-,TRBJ2-7,-,CASSYGVAYEQYF,TGTGCCAGCAGCTACGGGGTTGCCTACGAGCAGTACTTC
TRBV6-5,few,TRBJ1-5,-,CASSGLAGTNQPQHF,TGTGCCAGCAGTGGCCTTGCTGGGACCAATCAGCCCCAGCATTTT
TRBV6-4,-,TRBJ2-5,-,CASSYSAATETQYF,TGTGCCAGCAGTTACTCCGCAGCTACGGAGACCCAGTACTTC
TRBV10-3,once,TRBJ1-5,TRBD1,CAIREQGGSNQPQHF,TGTGCCATCAGGGAACAGGGGGGTAGCAATCAGCCCCAGCATTTT